The 18 T cell receptor beta chains below all came from one sample that was sequenced in a study of a mutant IDH1 vaccine in newly diagnosed glioma. Repertoires were generated with immunoSEQ multiplex PCR, while TCRdb's copy carries only in-frame clones and drops some. The top ten clones hold 5% to 6% of a sample with about 56,000 clones, about 80% of them seen once. Specified time point: week 47, end of study. The vaccine gave 300 ug of a 20-mer mutant IDH1 peptide subcutaneously per dose. Antigens for these TCRs are unknown. The material sequenced was PBMCs, taken from a glioma patient whose treatment included an IDH1 peptide vaccine. The receptors shown here come from a man between 45 and 60 years old with glioma.

The chain uses TRBV18 and TRBJ1-3; 9 positions agree with TRBD1. This CDR3 is 16 amino acids long. Germline assignment: CDR1 KGHSH and CDR2 LQKENI. The ends lost 6 bases at V and 4 bases at J; junction bases unmatched: 10. The CDR3 protein is CASSGTGYDSGNTIYF. In DNA, the CDR3 is TGTGCCAGCTCCGGGACAGGGTACGATTCCGGAAACACCATATATTTT.

The V and J genes are TRBV13 and TRBJ2-5; tentatively, D is TRBD1 (5 bases). The CDR3 runs to 12 residues. CDR1 is PRHDT, CDR2 FYEKMQ, per germline (reference sequence). Trimming took off 5 bases at V and 4 bases at J, with 8 bases between the two ends. The CDR3 bases are TGTGCCAGCAGCCTTAGGGGAGAGACCCAGTACTTC. It codes for CASSLRGETQYF.

In this sample, this clone turned up many times. The junction and the germline gene differ at one end; a read error may be behind it. V and J are TRBV10-3 and TRBJ2-7, with D possibly being TRBD2 (6 bases). Germline CDR1 and CDR2: ENHRY and SYGVKD. This CDR3 comprises 13 residues. The CDR3 DNA is TGTGCCATCAGTGAGTCGGCGCGGGACCAACAACACTTC. Its protein product is CAISESARDQQHF.

V and J are TRBV14 and TRBJ1-2; D is uncertain. Germline CDR1 is SGHDN and CDR2 is FVKESK. V gave up 0 bases and J gave up 4 bases, with 6 bases separating them. The CDR3 extends over 13 amino acids. The DNA for the CDR3 is TGTGCCAGCAGCCAAGACACTCTCTATGGCTACACCTTC. Translation gives CASSQDTLYGYTF.

This clone was detected only a few times. The junction does not match germline at one end; this may be a read error. This chain uses TRBV2 with TRBJ1-5; 8 bases are shared with TRBD1. The CDR3 totals 15 residues. Germline assignment: CDR1 SNHLY and CDR2 FYNNEI. Here the CDR3 reads CASSDTGGSSQPQHF. In DNA form, the CDR3 reads TGTGCCAGCAGTGATACAGGGGGAAGCAGTCAGCCCCAGCATTTT.

Concerning this clone itself: Other nucleotide sequences from this sample produce the same CDR3. This chain uses TRBV27 with TRBJ2-1; 8 bases align to TRBD2. The germline CDR1 and CDR2 sequences are MNHEY and SMNVEV (reference sequence). Losses at the gene ends were 4 bases for V and 9 bases for J; bases not matched to a gene: 5. This CDR3 has 13 amino acids. CDR3 sequence: CASSSNSGGEQFF. CDR3 in DNA: TGTGCCAGCAGTTCCAACAGCGGGGGTGAGCAGTTCTTC.

This chain links TRBV23-1 with TRBJ1-4; D might be TRBD1 (5 bases). TRBV23-1 is recorded as an ORF, its role being uncertain. The CDR3 has 15 amino acids. Trimming took off 3 bases at V and 10 bases at J, with 18 bases between the two ends. The CDR3 spells CASSHVRARGGKLFF. The CDR3 nucleotides are TGCGCCAGCAGTCACGTCCGGGCCCGGGGCGGAAAACTGTTTTTT.

The genes are TRBV19 and TRBJ2-1; D is unresolved. The V gene lost 0 bases and the J gene lost 5 bases, with 8 bases spanning the gap. Germline CDR1 and CDR2: LNHDA and SQIVND (reference sequence). The length of the CDR3 is 14 residues. This CDR3 is CASSIEPTNNEQFF. The CDR3 DNA reads as TGTGCCAGTAGTATAGAGCCGACCAACAATGAGCAGTTCTTC.

This chain uses TRBV9 with TRBJ1-1, with D uncertain. Germline V gene lookup returns CDR1 SGDLS and CDR2 YYNGEE. The length of the CDR3 is 13 residues. V shed 4 bases and J shed 5 bases, with 12 bases lying between them. CDR3 sequence: CASSPDGWTEAFF. The CDR3 DNA reads TGTGCCAGCAGCCCAGATGGGTGGACTGAAGCTTTCTTT.

The CDR3 is CASSLRLSAGSGNTIYF. In DNA, the CDR3 is TGTGCCAGCAGCTTGAGGTTGTCGGCGGGCTCTGGAAACACCATATATTTT. The J gene is TRBJ1-3, the V gene TRBV5-7, with D unclear. TRBV5-7 is reported as an ORF; its role is uncertain. The CDR3 runs to 17 residues. Trimming shortened V by 1 base and J by 0 bases, and 14 bases separated the two germline ends.

The chain joins TRBV7-9 to TRBJ1-2; no clear D gene. V dropped 3 bases and J dropped 2 bases, with 16 bases sitting between them. Germline V gives CDR1 SEHNR, CDR2 FQNEAQ (reference sequence). The CDR3 length is 16 residues. This CDR3 reads CASSFPALISNYGYTF. In nucleotides, the CDR3 is TGTGCCAGCAGCTTTCCAGCCTTAATCTCAAACTATGGCTACACCTTC.

The rearrangement joins TRBV30 to TRBJ1-1, with D perhaps matching TRBD1 (5 bases). The CDR3 consists of 15 residues. Trimming stripped 0 bases from V and 3 bases from J, with 14 bases between. CDR1 GTSNPN and CDR2 SVGIG come from the germline V gene (reference sequence). The CDR3 DNA sequence: TGTGCCTGGAGTGTACGGGGGGTAGGCGACACTGAAGCTTTCTTT. This sequence encodes CAWSVRGVGDTEAFF. The full variable domain, with the rest looked up from reference TRBV30 and TRBJ1-1, is SQTIHQWPATLVQPVGSPLSLECTVEGTSNPNLYWYRQAAGRGLQLLFYSVGIGQISSEVPQNLSASRPQDRQFILSSKKLLLSDSGFYLCAWSVRGVGDTEAFFGQGTRLTVV.

The V gene is TRBV9, the J gene TRBJ2-1, with D hard to call. V was shortened by 0 bases and J by 3 bases, with 10 bases between the two germline ends. CDR3 length: 15 residues. Germline V gene sequence: CDR1 SGDLS, CDR2 YYNGEE. CDR3 sequence reads: CASSVGQIYYNEQFF. The CDR3 DNA is TGTGCCAGCAGCGTAGGGCAGATCTACTACAATGAGCAGTTCTTC.

The rearrangement links TRBV6-1 to TRBJ1-1; TRBD1 agrees at 7 bases. CDR3 size: 14 residues. CDR1 is MNHNS and CDR2 is SASEGT in the germline V gene. After removal of 4 bases from V and 5 bases from J, the junction contained 7 bases not matched to a gene. This CDR3 is CASSGYRGETEAFF. In nucleotides, the CDR3 is TGTGCCAGCAGTGGTTACAGGGGAGAGACTGAAGCTTTCTTT.

The chain has TRBV7-9 and TRBJ1-2, with D possibly matching TRBD1 (5 bases). CDR3 length equals 13 residues. Trimming took 4 bases from V and 4 from J, leaving 10 bases between them. The germline V gene has CDR1 SEHNR and CDR2 FQNEAQ (reference sequence). CDR3 DNA sequence: TGTGCCAGCAGCTCCCAGGGTATCTATGGCTACACCTTC. Residues: CASSSQGIYGYTF.

The J gene is TRBJ1-6, the V gene TRBV14, with D perhaps TRBD1 (5 bases). Germline V gene data show CDR1 as SGHDN and CDR2 as FVKESK. This CDR3 region has 16 residues. V was pared by 0 bases and J by 7 bases, with 13 bases between. Here the CDR3 reads CASSQESGFLNSPLHF. The CDR3 DNA sequence: TGTGCCAGCAGCCAAGAATCAGGGTTTCTAAATTCACCCCTCCACTTT.

The chain recombines TRBV7-9 with TRBJ1-2; D is perhaps TRBD1 (5 bases). The germline V gene encodes CDR1 SEHNR and CDR2 FQNEAQ (reference sequence). Trimming removed 5 bases at V and 7 bases at J, with 14 bases between. The CDR3 sequence is 13 residues long. The CDR3 loop is CASSPPGRGGYTF. The CDR3 region has the DNA TGTGCCAGCAGCCCCCCAGGGCGTGGTGGCTACACCTTC.

The chain couples TRBV5-6 to TRBJ1-5, with 8 bases lining up with TRBD1. CDR3 size: 15 residues. Trimming at V came to 4 bases and at J to 4 bases, leaving 7 bases not matched to a gene. The germline V gene has CDR1 SGHDT and CDR2 YYEEEE. The DNA for the CDR3 is TGTGCCAGCAGCCGAGGGACAGGAGAAAATCAGCCCCAGCATTTT. Translated, it gives CASSRGTGENQPQHF.